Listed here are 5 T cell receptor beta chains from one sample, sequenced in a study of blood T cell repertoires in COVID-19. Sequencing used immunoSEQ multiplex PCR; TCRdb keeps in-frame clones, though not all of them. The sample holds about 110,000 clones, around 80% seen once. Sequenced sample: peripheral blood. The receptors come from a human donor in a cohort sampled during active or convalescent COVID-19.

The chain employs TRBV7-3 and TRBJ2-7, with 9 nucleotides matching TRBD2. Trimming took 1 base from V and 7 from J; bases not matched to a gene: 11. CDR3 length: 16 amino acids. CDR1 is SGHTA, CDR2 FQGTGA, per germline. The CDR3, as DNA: TGTGCCAGCAGCTTAAATTTGGCGGGAGGGCCGAGGGAGCAGTACTTC. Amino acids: CASSLNLAGGPREQYF.

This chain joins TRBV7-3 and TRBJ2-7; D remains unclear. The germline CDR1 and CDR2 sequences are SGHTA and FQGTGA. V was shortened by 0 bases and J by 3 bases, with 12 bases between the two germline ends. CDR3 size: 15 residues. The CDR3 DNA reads TGTGCCAGCAGCTTAACTCCGATTTCAGACTACGAGCAGTACTTC. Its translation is CASSLTPISDYEQYF.

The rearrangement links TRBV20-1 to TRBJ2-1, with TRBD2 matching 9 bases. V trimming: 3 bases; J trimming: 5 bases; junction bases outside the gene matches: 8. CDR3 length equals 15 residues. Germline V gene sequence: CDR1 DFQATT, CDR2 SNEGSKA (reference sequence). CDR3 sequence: CSASDSGSRNNEQFF. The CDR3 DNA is TGCAGTGCTAGTGATAGCGGGAGTCGGAACAATGAGCAGTTCTTC.

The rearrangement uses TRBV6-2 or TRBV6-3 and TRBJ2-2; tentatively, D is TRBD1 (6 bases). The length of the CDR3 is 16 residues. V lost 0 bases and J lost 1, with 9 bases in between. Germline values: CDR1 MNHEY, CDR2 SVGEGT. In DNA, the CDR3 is TGTGCCAGCAGTTACTCCTTGGACAGGAACACCGGGGAGCTGTTTTTT. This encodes CASSYSLDRNTGELFF.

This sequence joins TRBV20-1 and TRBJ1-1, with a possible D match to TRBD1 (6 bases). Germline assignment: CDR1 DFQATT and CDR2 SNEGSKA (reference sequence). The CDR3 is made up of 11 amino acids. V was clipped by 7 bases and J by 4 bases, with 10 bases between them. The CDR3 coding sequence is TGCAGTGTATACAGGGTCACTGAAGCTTTCTTT. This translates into CSVYRVTEAFF.